This passage covers 2 T cell receptor beta chains from one sample sequenced in a study of radiation and T cells in renal cell carcinoma. TCRdb's table, derived via immunoSEQ multiplex PCR, lists solely in-frame clones and lacks some. In the table there are approximately 150,000 clones, 75% to 90% of which are singletons. Time point: blood 4 weeks post-SBRT, at nephrectomy. Treatment noted: 15 Gy SBRT to primary tumor, nephrectomy 4 weeks later. Material: blood, obtained from a patient whose treatment included radiotherapy and nephrectomy. The receptors shown here come from a woman aged 45-65 years with renal cell carcinoma.

The V and J genes are TRBV11-1 and TRBJ2-5; the D is unclear. Germline V gives CDR1 SGHAT, CDR2 FQDESV (reference sequence). V was trimmed by 4 bases and J by 2 bases, leaving 11 bases between them. This CDR3 is built from 14 residues. The CDR3: CASSSHGVQETQYF. In DNA form, the CDR3 reads TGTGCCAGCAGCTCCCATGGGGTTCAAGAGACCCAGTACTTC.

This chain uses TRBV9 with TRBJ2-3; D may correspond to TRBD1 or TRBD2 (5 bases each). The CDR3 is 18 amino acids. V was clipped by 0 bases and J by 2 bases, with 19 bases between them. CDR1 and CDR2 from the germline V gene are SGDLS and YYNGEE. Here the CDR3 reads CASSVETGTWGFTDTQYF. In DNA, the CDR3 is TGTGCCAGCAGCGTAGAAACCGGGACCTGGGGATTCACAGATACGCAGTATTTT.